This T cell receptor (beta chain) originates from a study of T cells in tuberculosis. About the study: The T cells targeted glucose monomycolate, a mycobacterial lipid, via CD1B. Study results and caveats: A GMM-specific repertoire classifier reached roughly 86% accuracy, AUROC around 0.87.

Each clinical donor contributed on average roughly 92,000 T cells from unsorted cryopreserved PBMC. Clones were read by immunoSEQ multiplex PCR, and TCRdb kept only the in-frame ones, dropping some. In the table there are some 31,000 clones, 85% to 95% of which are singletons. CDR1 and CDR2 from the germline V gene are PRHDT and FYEKMQ (reference sequence). V dropped 4 bases and J dropped 4 bases, with 16 bases sitting between them. The CDR3 spans 16 residues. Worth noting for this clone: Its target is unknown.

The sequenced material came from PBMCs. The receptor's source is a donor between 10 and 35 years old with latent tuberculosis or without tuberculosis infection. The V and J genes are TRBV13 and TRBJ2-2; weak D call: TRBD2 (6 bases). DNA for the CDR3: TGTGCCAGCAGCTCAATAAACCAGGAGGGCACCGGGGAGCTGTTTTTT. It translates to CASSSINQEGTGELFF.